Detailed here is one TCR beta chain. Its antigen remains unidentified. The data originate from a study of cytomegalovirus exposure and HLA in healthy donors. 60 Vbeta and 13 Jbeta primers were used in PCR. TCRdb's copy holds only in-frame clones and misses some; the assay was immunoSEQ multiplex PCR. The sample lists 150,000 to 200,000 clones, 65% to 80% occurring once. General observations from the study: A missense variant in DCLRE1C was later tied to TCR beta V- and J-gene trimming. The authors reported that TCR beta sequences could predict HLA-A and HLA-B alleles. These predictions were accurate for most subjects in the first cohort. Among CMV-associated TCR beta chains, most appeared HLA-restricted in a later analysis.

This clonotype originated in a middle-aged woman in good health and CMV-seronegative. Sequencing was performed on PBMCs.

CDR3 sequence (DNA): TGTGCCAGCAGGATACAGGACTCTGGAAACACCATATATTTT. Amino acids: CASRIQDSGNTIYF. The chain recombines TRBV5-4 with TRBJ1-3; D may be TRBD1 (5 bases). This CDR3 is built from 14 residues. Per germline, CDR1 SGHNT and CDR2 YYREEE (reference sequence). With 5 bases removed from V and 0 bases from J, the gap between germline ends came to 9 bases.